This T cell receptor beta chain comes out of a study of cytomegalovirus exposure and HLA in healthy donors. General observations from the study: Donors were assumed by presence/absence analyses to have roughly uniform sequencing depth.

PCR used 60 Vbeta primers and 13 Jbeta primers. Sequencing used immunoSEQ multiplex PCR; TCRdb keeps in-frame clones, though not all of them. The sample shows approximately 98,000 clones, 75% to 85% of them seen only once. Germline V lookup: CDR1 SGHDT, CDR2 YYEEEE. CDR3 size: 13 residues. The germline V and J ends were trimmed by 7 bases and 4 bases, with 12 bases remaining between them. There are a few counts of this clone. The antigen remains unidentified. V gene TRBV5-6 combines with J gene TRBJ1-3, with a possible D match to TRBD1 (5 bases). The sequence came from a man aged 18 to 30 in good health and CMV-seropositive. Material: PBMCs. CDR3 sequence: CASVRQRGNTIYF. The DNA of the CDR3 is TGTGCCAGCGTCAGACAGAGGGGAAACACCATATATTTT.